This T cell receptor (beta chain) originates from a study of CD8+CD57+ T cells in acquired aplastic anemia. Overall study context: The mean DNA yield obtained from sorted CD4+ and CD8+ cells came to roughly 3 ug. On average, healthy donors gave 8.5 million to 13 million reads for CD4+ cells. Study-wide findings and caveats: Found in both controls and patients were some 31 CD8+ CDR3 sequences.

Per the germline V gene, CDR1 is LGHNA and CDR2 is YSLEER. V gave up 7 bases and J gave up 3 bases; unmatched junction bases: 6. The CDR3 spans 14 residues. Comments on this clonotype: What it binds is not known.

CDR3 and TCR beta VDJ profiling relied on genomic DNA as the template. TCRdb redid the calling of the reads with MiXCR, one entry per CDR3 protein. This sample has some 190,000 distinct CDR3 sequences, with approximately 50% found just once. J is TRBJ1-2 and V is TRBV4-3; TRBD1 matches 9 bases. The TCR was taken from a human donor in good health, serving as a control. The sequencing sample was made of sorted CD4+, CD8+, or CD8+CD57+ T cells (not recorded which) from PBMCs. For the CDR3, the DNA is TGCGCCAGCACTGGGACAGGGTTGGACTATGGCTACACCTTC. Translation gives CASTGTGLDYGYTF.